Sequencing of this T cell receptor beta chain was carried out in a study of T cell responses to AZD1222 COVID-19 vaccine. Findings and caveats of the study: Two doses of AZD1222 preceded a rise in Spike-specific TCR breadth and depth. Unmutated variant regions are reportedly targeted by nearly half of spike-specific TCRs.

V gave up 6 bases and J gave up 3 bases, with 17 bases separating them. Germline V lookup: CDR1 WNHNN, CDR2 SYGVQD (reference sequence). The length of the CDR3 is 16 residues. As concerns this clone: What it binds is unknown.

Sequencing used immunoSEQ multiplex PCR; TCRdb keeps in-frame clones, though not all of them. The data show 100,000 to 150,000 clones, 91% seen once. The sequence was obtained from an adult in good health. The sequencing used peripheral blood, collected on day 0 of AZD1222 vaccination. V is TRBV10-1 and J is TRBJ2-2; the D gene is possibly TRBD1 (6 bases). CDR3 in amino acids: CASSPYQGLDTGELFF. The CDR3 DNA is TGCGCCAGCAGCCCTTATCAGGGGCTGGACACCGGGGAGCTGTTTTTT.